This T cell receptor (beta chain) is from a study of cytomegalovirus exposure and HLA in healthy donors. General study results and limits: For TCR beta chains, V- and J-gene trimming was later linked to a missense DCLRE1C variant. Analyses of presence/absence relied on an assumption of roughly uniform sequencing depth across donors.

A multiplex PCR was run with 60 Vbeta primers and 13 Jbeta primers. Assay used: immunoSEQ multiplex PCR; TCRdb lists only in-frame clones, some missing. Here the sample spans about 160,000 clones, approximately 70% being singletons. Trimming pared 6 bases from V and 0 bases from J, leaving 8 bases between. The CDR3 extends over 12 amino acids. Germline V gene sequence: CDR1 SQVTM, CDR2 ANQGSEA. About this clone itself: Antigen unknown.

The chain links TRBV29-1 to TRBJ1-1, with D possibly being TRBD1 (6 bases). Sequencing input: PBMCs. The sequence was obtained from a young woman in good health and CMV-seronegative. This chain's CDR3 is CSVGGVNTEAFF. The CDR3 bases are TGCAGCGTAGGGGGTGTGAACACTGAAGCTTTCTTT.